The 23 T cell receptor beta chains listed next were all sequenced from one sample in a study of long-term antiretroviral therapy in people with HIV. Researchers ran immunoSEQ v3.0 at survey level. Using immunoSEQ multiplex PCR, the repertoire was profiled, and TCRdb retains in-frame clones only, with some absent. Altogether around 40,000 clones are present, less than 90% being singletons, with the ten largest covering around 3.9%. This specimen consisted of unsorted PBMCs, obtained just before starting antiretroviral therapy. The origin of the receptors is a woman aged 18-29 years with HIV.

This sequence joins TRBV7-9 and TRBJ2-7; 9 bases fit TRBD2. The V and J ends lost 5 bases and 2 bases, in that order; junction bases with no gene match: 7. The CDR3 has 15 residues. Germline V CDR1 and CDR2: SEHNR, FQNEAQ (reference sequence). The chain's CDR3 is CASSERSGGPYEQYF. CDR3 bases: TGTGCCAGCAGCGAACGTAGCGGGGGACCCTACGAGCAGTACTTC.

V is TRBV5-1 and J is TRBJ2-3; D is undetermined. In germline, CDR1 is SGHRS, CDR2 YFSETQ. The CDR3 runs to 16 residues. V was cut by 0 bases and J by 10 bases, with 21 bases left in between. The CDR3 bases are TGCGCCAGCAGCTTGGATAACTACCCTACAGATACGGCGCAGTATTTT. Translation gives CASSLDNYPTDTAQYF.

The V and J genes are TRBV6-6 and TRBJ2-1; D unclear. The CDR3 runs to 15 residues. The germline gives CDR1 MNHNY, CDR2 SVGAGI (reference sequence). Trimming took 1 base from V and 4 from J, leaving 11 bases between them. CDR3 sequence reads: CASSYLLSLYNEQFF. In nucleotides, the CDR3 is TGTGCCAGCAGTTACTTGTTGTCGTTATACAATGAGCAGTTCTTC.

The chain links TRBV4-3 to TRBJ2-2; D may correspond to TRBD1 or TRBD2 (5 bases each). There are 18 residues in the CDR3. Between the trimmed V and J ends, which lost 2 bases and 2 bases, there was a span of 18 bases. Germline-derived CDR1 and CDR2 are LGHNA and YSLEER. CDR3 residues: CASSQTRGAGSNTGELFF. The CDR3 coding sequence is TGCGCCAGCAGCCAAACAAGAGGGGCAGGCAGTAACACCGGGGAGCTGTTTTTT.

The chain couples TRBV5-8 to TRBJ1-4, with TRBD1 as a possible D gene (6 bases). The CDR3 consists of 15 residues. V was shortened by 4 bases and J by 1 base, with 11 bases between the two germline ends. CDR1 is SGHTS and CDR2 is YDEGEE in the germline V gene. DNA of the CDR3: TGTGCCAGCAGCCAAAACAGGGAAACTAATGAAAAACTGTTTTTT. This codes for CASSQNRETNEKLFF.

V is TRBV9 and J is TRBJ2-7; 11 nucleotides agree with TRBD2. V trimming: 3 bases; J trimming: 4 bases; junction bases outside the gene matches: 3. Germline CDR1 is SGDLS and CDR2 is YYNGEE. The CDR3 covers 14 residues. CDR3 nucleotide sequence: TGTGCCAGCAGCGCCGGGACTAGCGGTTACGAGCAGTACTTC. It translates to CASSAGTSGYEQYF.

V is TRBV9 and J is TRBJ2-6; D uncertain. CDR1 and CDR2 (germline): SGDLS, YYNGEE. This CDR3 is built from 21 residues. Between the trimmed V and J ends, which lost 0 bases and 0 bases, there was a span of 22 bases. CDR3 DNA sequence: TGTGCCAGCAGCGTAGCTACGTCAAAAGGCTCAAGGAGCTCTGGGGCCAACGTCCTGACTTTC. Translating it yields CASSVATSKGSRSSGANVLTF.

The chain recombines TRBV18 with TRBJ1-5; D is undetermined. V was cut by 4 bases and J by 5 bases, with 12 bases left in between. Germline assignment: CDR1 KGHSH and CDR2 LQKENI. This CDR3 is built from 14 residues. In nucleotides, the CDR3 is TGTGCCAGCTCACGGGGTACAGTTGATCAGCCCCAGCATTTT. It is translated as CASSRGTVDQPQHF.

The chain joins TRBV9 to TRBJ2-1; D is ambiguous. Trimming left V 3 bases short and J 3 bases short, with 13 bases between. This CDR3 spans 15 amino acids. The germline V gene has CDR1 SGDLS and CDR2 YYNGEE. The CDR3 coding sequence is TGTGCCAGCAGCGAAGTGCCGGAAAGCTACAATGAGCAGTTCTTC. Amino acids: CASSEVPESYNEQFF.

The chain links TRBV27 to TRBJ1-1; D is possibly TRBD1 (5 bases). The CDR3 is 13 amino acids. Trimming took 5 bases from V and 4 from J, leaving 11 bases between them. Germline-derived CDR1 and CDR2 are MNHEY and SMNVEV (reference sequence). This CDR3 is CASSVGGSTEAFF. The CDR3 nucleotides are TGTGCCAGCAGTGTGGGGGGAAGCACTGAAGCTTTCTTT.

The V and J genes are TRBV4-3 and TRBJ2-1; D gene ambiguous. Germline V gives CDR1 LGHNA, CDR2 YSLEER. Trimming removed 0 bases from V and 4 bases from J, with 13 bases in between. This CDR3 is 16 amino acids long. This CDR3 reads CASSQEVLSPYNEQFF. The CDR3 region has the DNA TGCGCCAGCAGCCAAGAAGTTCTCTCGCCATACAATGAGCAGTTCTTC.

The chain carries TRBV7-6 and TRBJ2-1; D possibly uses TRBD1 or TRBD2 (6 bases each). Trimming left V 5 bases short and J 5 bases short, with 16 bases between. Germline assignment: CDR1 SGHVS and CDR2 FNYEAQ. CDR3 length equals 15 residues. The CDR3 nucleotides are TGTGCCAGCAGCATTAGGGGGGAAGCGGACAATGAGCAGTTCTTC. Translation: CASSIRGEADNEQFF.

This clone was detected once. This chain uses TRBV6-4 with TRBJ1-2, with D possibly TRBD1 on 5 matching bases. The CDR3 totals 14 residues. V was cut by 9 bases and J by 5 bases, with 19 bases left in between. CDR1 is MRHNA and CDR2 is SNTAGT in the germline V gene. DNA for the CDR3: TGTGCCAGTGCCCAGTCTAGCCAGGGATATGGCTACACCTTC. Translation gives CASAQSSQGYGYTF.

The rearrangement uses TRBV6-5 and TRBJ2-2, with TRBD1 matching over 9 bases. The germline CDR1 and CDR2 sequences are MNHEY and SVGAGI. The CDR3 length is 16 residues. V lost 0 bases, J lost 8 bases, and 7 bases stayed unmatched. The CDR3 DNA reads TGTGCCAGCAGTTACTCTGGGACAGGGTTACAAGGGGAGCTGTTTTTT. Amino acid sequence: CASSYSGTGLQGELFF.

The chain joins TRBV6-5 to TRBJ2-4; D is ambiguous. Germline V gives CDR1 MNHEY, CDR2 SVGAGI. CDR3 size: 15 residues. V was pared by 6 bases and J by 0 bases, with 12 bases between. This CDR3 is CASSRADLAKNIQYF. In nucleotides, the CDR3 is TGTGCCAGCAGCCGCGCGGACCTAGCCAAAAACATTCAGTACTTC.

This chain uses TRBV27 with TRBJ2-7, with a possible D match to TRBD2 (7 bases). This CDR3 has 16 amino acids. Germline values: CDR1 MNHEY, CDR2 SMNVEV (reference sequence). Deletions cut 3 bases from V and 5 bases from J, with 20 bases between. CDR3 bases: TGTGCCAGCAGTTTTGGGGGGGGCAGGGCGTCGAACGAGCAGTACTTC. Residues: CASSFGGGRASNEQYF.

This clone has only one observation. The V gene is TRBV6-5, the J gene TRBJ2-7; the D call may be TRBD1 or TRBD2 (5 bases each). Trimming took off 8 bases at V and 2 bases at J, with 10 bases between the two ends. This CDR3 region has 12 residues. CDR1 and CDR2 from the germline V gene are MNHEY and SVGAGI. The chain's CDR3 is CASARGTYEQYF. CDR3 nucleotide sequence: TGTGCCAGCGCTCGGGGCACCTACGAGCAGTACTTC.

The genes are TRBV20-1 and TRBJ2-1, with 7 nucleotides matching TRBD1. V lost 4 bases, J lost 7 bases, and 1 base stayed unmatched. There are 11 residues in the CDR3. From germline, CDR1 is DFQATT and CDR2 SNEGSKA (reference sequence). The CDR3 coding sequence is TGCAGTGCTAACAGGGGTAATGAGCAGTTCTTC. Its protein is CSANRGNEQFF.

In its sample, this clone was seen a few times. This chain connects TRBV4-2 to TRBJ1-4; D unresolved. Trimming removed 1 base at V and 0 bases at J, with 9 bases between. CDR3 length: 16 residues. CDR1 and CDR2 from the germline V gene are LGHNA and YNFKEQ. Here the CDR3 reads CASSQVGPATNEKLFF. DNA for the CDR3: TGTGCCAGCAGCCAAGTTGGCCCCGCAACTAATGAAAAACTGTTTTTT.

The CDR3, as DNA: TGTGCCAGCACCCGGCTAGCCGCCGGGGAGCTGTTTTTT. Its protein product is CASTRLAAGELFF. J is TRBJ2-2 and V is TRBV6-5, with D possibly being TRBD2 (5 bases). The CDR3 runs 13 residues. V lost 7 bases and J 6 bases, leaving 12 bases between the germline ends. Germline assignment: CDR1 MNHEY and CDR2 SVGAGI.

The genes are TRBV7-2 and TRBJ2-5; tentative D call: TRBD1 (5 bases). Germline lookup yields CDR1 SGHTA and CDR2 FQGNSA. The V gene lost 5 bases and the J gene lost 3 bases, with 10 bases spanning the gap. CDR3 length equals 13 residues. The CDR3 is CASSPGPKETQYF. The DNA of the CDR3 is TGTGCCAGCAGCCCAGGGCCCAAAGAGACCCAGTACTTC.

This chain connects TRBV7-9 to TRBJ2-3; D might be TRBD1 (6 bases). The CDR3 covers 18 residues. Trimming pared 5 bases from V and 1 base from J, leaving 22 bases between. The germline CDR1 and CDR2 sequences are SEHNR and FQNEAQ (reference sequence). The CDR3 here is CASSRTLGKGGRTDTQYF. As DNA, the CDR3 is TGTGCCAGCAGCCGAACTTTGGGGAAAGGGGGTCGCACAGATACGCAGTATTTT.

The chain uses TRBV5-5 and TRBJ2-7, with TRBD2 identical over 8 bases. The CDR3 runs 18 residues. Germline CDR1 SGHKS, CDR2 YYEKEE (reference sequence). J lost 3 bases, V lost 3 bases, and 17 bases had no gene match. CDR3 DNA: TGTGCCAGCAGCTCTGGGGTACCCGGGAGGGCCGTCGTCTACGAGCAGTACTTC. This translates into CASSSGVPGRAVVYEQYF. The complete variable domain, with remaining parts taken from reference TRBV5-5 and TRBJ2-7, reads DAGVTQSPTHLIKTRGQQVTLRCSPISGHKSVSWYQQVLGQGPQFIFQYYEKEERGRGNFPDRFSARQFPNYSSELNVNALLLGDSALYLCASSSGVPGRAVVYEQYFGPGTRLTVT.